Below are 7 T cell receptor beta chains sequenced from a single sample in a study of beta chain features in type 1 diabetes (dated by TCRdb to the late 2010s). Library preparation was by the immunoSEQ multiplex PCR assay. The High Capacity cDNA Reverse Transcription Kit was used to reverse transcribe all of the isolated RNA, meaning that expressed TCRB transcripts were what got sequenced. Sourced from immuneACCESS, this table was stored by TCRdb with only in-frame sequences that have V and J called. A share of the clones is absent; for the studies checked, an unresolved V gene accounts for under half, and the remainder has no known explanation. Counted in this sample were about 370,000 clones; around 16% of them appeared once. Of the sample, 0.019% falls within the top ten clones. Sample: naive CD4+ T cells from blood. In the paper's terms, the cell subset or site label means: true naive CD4+ T cells. All receptors derive from a woman younger than 35 in good health.

This clone occurred a few times. CDR3 amino acids: CSVARQNYGYTF. DNA of the CDR3: TGCAGCGTAGCACGACAGAACTATGGCTACACCTTC. The chain links TRBV29-1 to TRBJ1-2, with D possibly TRBD1 on 5 matching bases. Trimming removed 6 bases from V and 2 bases from J, with 10 bases in between. From germline, CDR1 is SQVTM and CDR2 ANQGSEA. CDR3 length: 12 residues.

The genes are TRBV5-1 and TRBJ1-4; no firm D call. This CDR3 has 14 residues. Trimming cost V 1 base and J 3 bases, with 7 bases left between them. Germline assignment: CDR1 SGHRS and CDR2 YFSETQ. The CDR3 here is CASSLMGANEKLFF. DNA for the CDR3: TGCGCCAGCAGCTTGATGGGAGCTAATGAAAAACTGTTTTTT.

The chain carries TRBV18 and TRBJ2-3; 7 positions agree with TRBD2. V lost 3 bases to trimming and J lost 0 bases; unmatched junction nucleotides: 9. This CDR3 spans 17 amino acids. Per the germline V gene, CDR1 is KGHSH and CDR2 is LQKENI. CDR3 nucleotide sequence: TGTGCCAGCTCACCGTACTCTAGCGGACCCAGCACAGATACGCAGTATTTT. It translates to CASSPYSSGPSTDTQYF.

V gene TRBV7-9 combines with J gene TRBJ2-3; D not resolved. Germline assignment: CDR1 SEHNR and CDR2 FQNEAQ (reference sequence). V lost 7 bases, J lost 2 bases, and 16 bases lay in between. The CDR3 spans 15 residues. DNA of the CDR3: TGTGCCAGCACCCTCGGCGGTCATTACACAGATACGCAGTATTTT. It translates to CASTLGGHYTDTQYF.

The chain links TRBV7-9 to TRBJ1-1, with D tentatively TRBD1 (5 bases). Looked up from germline, CDR1 is SEHNR and CDR2 is FQNEAQ (reference sequence). Trimming took off 4 bases at V and 4 bases at J, with 19 bases between the two ends. This CDR3 comprises 16 residues. In DNA, the CDR3 is TGTGCCAGCAGCTATACAGGACCTAGATTAGGCACTGAAGCTTTCTTT. As protein: CASSYTGPRLGTEAFF. The full variable domain, rest sourced from reference TRBV7-9 and TRBJ1-1, is DTGVSQNPRHKITKRGQNVTFRCDPISEHNRLYWYRQTLGQGPEFLTYFQNEAQLEKSRLLSDRFSAERPKGSFSTLEIQRTEQGDSAMYLCASSYTGPRLGTEAFFGQGTRLTVV.

This clone was detected only a few times. The chain combines TRBV14 with TRBJ2-7, with D uncertain. Trimming stripped 1 base from V and 2 bases from J, with 12 bases between. CDR1 is SGHDN and CDR2 is FVKESK in the germline V gene. This CDR3 is built from 15 residues. The CDR3 loop is CASSQVTVSTYEQYF. For the CDR3, the DNA is TGTGCCAGCAGCCAAGTCACAGTCTCCACCTACGAGCAGTACTTC. Looking up the rest from reference TRBV14 and TRBJ2-7 gives the full variable domain: EAGVTQFPSHSVIEKGQTVTLRCDPISGHDNLYWYRRVMGKEIKFLLHFVKESKQDESGMPNNRFLAERTGGTYSTLKVQPAELEDSGVYFCASSQVTVSTYEQYFGPGTRLTVT.

This clone showed up just a few times. The CDR3 reads CASSARADSAYNEQFF. As DNA, the CDR3 is TGTGCCAGCAGCGCACGAGCTGATTCTGCTTACAATGAGCAGTTCTTC. V is TRBV9 and J is TRBJ2-1; no clear D. This CDR3 region has 16 residues. CDR1 is SGDLS and CDR2 is YYNGEE in the germline V gene. Deletions cut 3 bases from V and 4 bases from J, with 17 bases between.